The following is a TCR beta chain sequence with its context. This specimen comes from a study of blood T cell repertoires in COVID-19. Study details: Acute and convalescent COVID-19 samples came from the United States, Italy and Spain. The analysed material was cDNA or gDNA that came from T cells, B-cell-depleted T cells, or PBMCs.

Clones were sequenced by immunoSEQ multiplex PCR, and TCRdb holds only the in-frame ones, with some missing. The profile covers some 150,000 clones, with around 89% appearing a single time and about 0.77% taken by the ten largest. In germline, CDR1 is GTSNPN, CDR2 SVGIG (reference sequence). The length of the CDR3 is 13 residues. Trimming left V 5 bases short and J 5 bases short, with 15 bases between. The receptor was derived from a woman under 30 who had recovered from COVID-19. The rearrangement uses TRBV30 and TRBJ2-5; D perhaps matches TRBD1 (6 bases). Sequenced material: PBMCs or T cells enriched from blood (not recorded which). The CDR3 nucleotides are TGTGCCTGGGGGCCCTGGGGGCGCGAGACCCAGTACTTC. This codes for CAWGPWGRETQYF.